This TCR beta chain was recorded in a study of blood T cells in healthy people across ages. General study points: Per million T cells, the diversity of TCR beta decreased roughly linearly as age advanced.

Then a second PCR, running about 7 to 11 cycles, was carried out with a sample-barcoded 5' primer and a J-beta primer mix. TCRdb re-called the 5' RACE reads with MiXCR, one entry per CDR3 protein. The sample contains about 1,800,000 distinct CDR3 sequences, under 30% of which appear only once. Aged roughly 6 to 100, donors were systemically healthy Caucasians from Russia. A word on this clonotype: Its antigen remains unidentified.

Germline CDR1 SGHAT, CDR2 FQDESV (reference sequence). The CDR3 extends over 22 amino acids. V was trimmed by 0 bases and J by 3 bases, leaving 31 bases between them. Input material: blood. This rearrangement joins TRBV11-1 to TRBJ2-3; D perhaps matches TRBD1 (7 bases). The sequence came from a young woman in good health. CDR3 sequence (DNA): TGTGCCAGCAGCTTAGCGGGTATGGTGACAAAGAGTGGCGGGACAGCAACAGATACGCAGTATTTT. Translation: CASSLAGMVTKSGGTATDTQYF.